This passage covers 13 T cell receptor beta chains from one sample sequenced in a study of molecular identifiers for immune sequencing clone quantification. TCRdb recomputed calls from the PCR reads with MiXCR, one row per CDR3 protein. This table holds 550,000 to 750,000 distinct CDR3 sequences, 15% to 20% found once. Sequencing was performed on naive CD8+ T cells from blood, with Jurkat cell RNA spiked in. The subset denotes: FACS-sorted CD8+CD4-CCR7+CD45RA+ naive T cells. Every receptor here comes from a human donor in good health. Some libraries in this study had Jurkat cell RNA spiked in.

Comments on this clonotype: The junction shows a germline mismatch at one end, possibly a read error. J is TRBJ2-7 and V is TRBV4-1; weak D call: TRBD1 (5 bases). From germline, CDR1 is MGHRA and CDR2 YSYEKL. The CDR3 extends over 14 amino acids. The CDR3 here is CASSQGIKGLEQHF. The CDR3 DNA follows: TGCGCCAGCAGCCAAGGGATTAAGGGGCTCGAGCAGCACTTC.

The V and J genes are TRBV28 and TRBJ2-1; 8 bases map to TRBD2. V trimming: 6 bases; J trimming: 9 bases; junction bases outside the gene matches: 13. From germline, CDR1 is MDHEN and CDR2 SYDVKM. The CDR3 contains 15 residues. CDR3 sequence: CASRPPAGAWSEQFF. CDR3 DNA sequence: TGTGCCAGCAGGCCACCAGCGGGAGCATGGAGTGAGCAGTTCTTC.

This clonotype has a single count. An end of the junction does not agree with germline; a read error may underlie this. The chain uses TRBV7-9 and TRBJ2-2, with a tentative D call TRBD1 (5 bases). This CDR3 has 13 residues. From germline, CDR1 is SEHNR and CDR2 FQNEAQ (reference sequence). CDR3 loop: CVSSLTVAGELFF. CDR3 in DNA: TGTGTCAGCAGCTTGACAGTCGCCGGGGAGCTGTTTTTT.

This clonotype was seen ten or more times. The genes are TRBV29-1 and TRBJ1-2; D is unclear. This CDR3 is built from 14 residues. Germline V lookup: CDR1 SQVTM, CDR2 ANQGSEA. Trimming stripped 4 bases from V and 4 bases from J, with 16 bases between. Here the CDR3 reads CSVGSPDGSYGYTF. In nucleotides, the CDR3 is TGCAGCGTTGGTTCACCGGACGGTAGCTATGGCTACACCTTC. Complete variable domain (other parts from reference TRBV29-1 and TRBJ1-2): SAVISQKPSRDICQRGTSLTIQCQVDSQVTMMFWYRQQPGQSLTLIATANQGSEATYESGFVIDKFPISRPNLTFSTLTVSNMSPEDSSIYLCSVGSPDGSYGYTFGSGTRLTVV.

The chain joins TRBV27 to TRBJ1-1, with unresolved D. From germline, CDR1 is MNHEY and CDR2 SMNVEV (reference sequence). CDR3 size: 14 residues. V lost 3 bases and J 4 bases, leaving 12 bases between the germline ends. In DNA form, the CDR3 reads TGTGCCAGCAGTTTCGGAGACATGGGCACTGAAGCTTTCTTT. Translation gives CASSFGDMGTEAFF.

There are a few counts of this clonotype. The chain combines TRBV6-2 or TRBV6-3 with TRBJ2-2, with D possibly matching TRBD2 (6 bases). Germline V gives CDR1 MNHEY, CDR2 SVGEGT. There are 18 residues in the CDR3. Trimming cost V 4 bases and J 4 bases, with 22 bases left between them. CDR3 coding DNA: TGTGCCAGCAGTTCTGATCGTTGGGGGGATACGAGCACCGGGGAGCTGTTTTTT. The encoded protein is CASSSDRWGDTSTGELFF.

This clonotype was found a few times. The gene calls are TRBV16 and TRBJ2-7; 12 bases are shared with TRBD2. The CDR3 sequence is 15 residues long. In germline, CDR1 is KGHSY, CDR2 FQNENV. J gave up 7 bases and V 2 bases, and 6 bases lay outside the gene matches. The DNA for the CDR3 is TGTGCCAGCAGCCAAACGACTAGCGGGAGAGGTGAGCAGTACTTC. It codes for CASSQTTSGRGEQYF.

In regard to this clonotype: One base away lies a much larger clone, so this may be a sequencing read error. The V call is TRBV11-2, the J call TRBJ2-7; the D gene is possibly TRBD1 (7 bases). V shed 5 bases and J shed 4 bases, with 18 bases lying between them. The V gene's germline CDR1 is SGHAT and CDR2 FQNNGV. The CDR3 is 15 residues long. CDR3 DNA: TGTGCCAGCAGCGTAATCGGAGGGGGCTGGTACGAGCAGTACTTC. Translated: CASSVIGGGWYEQYF.

At least ten counts were recorded for this clonotype. The chain couples TRBV29-1 to TRBJ2-7, with 11 bases aligning to TRBD2. The germline CDR1 and CDR2 sequences are SQVTM and ANQGSEA. J lost 3 bases, V lost 2 bases, and 3 bases had no gene match. This CDR3 spans 14 amino acids. As DNA, the CDR3 is TGCAGCGTTGAACTAGCGGGAGGTTTCTACGAGCAGTACTTC. Translating gives CSVELAGGFYEQYF.

This clonotype came up many times. V gene TRBV9 combines with J gene TRBJ2-2, with D possibly being TRBD1 or TRBD2 (5 bases each). Trimming pared 4 bases from V and 4 bases from J, leaving 20 bases between. Germline V CDR1 and CDR2: SGDLS, YYNGEE. The CDR3 is 17 amino acids. The CDR3, as DNA: TGTGCCAGCAGCATCGGGACCCGACAACTAAGCACCGGGGAGCTGTTTTTT. Protein sequence: CASSIGTRQLSTGELFF.

The chain has TRBV14 and TRBJ2-7; possibly TRBD1 for D (6 bases). This CDR3 has 15 amino acids. Germline lookup yields CDR1 SGHDN and CDR2 FVKESK. V lost 6 bases to trimming and J lost 1 base, with 16 bases between them. The CDR3 spells CASSPQNRVSYEQYF. The CDR3 DNA reads TGTGCCAGCAGTCCACAGAACAGGGTGTCCTACGAGCAGTACTTC.

This clonotype was observed many times. This chain uses TRBV4-3 with TRBJ2-2; TRBD1 agrees at 7 bases. The length of the CDR3 is 16 residues. Germline assignment: CDR1 LGHNA and CDR2 YSLEER. V lost 0 bases to trimming and J lost 5 bases; unmatched junction nucleotides: 6. Here the CDR3 reads CASSQEGAGGTGELFF. CDR3 bases: TGCGCCAGCAGCCAAGAGGGGGCAGGGGGTACCGGGGAGCTGTTTTTT.

This clonotype was detected many times. The genes are TRBV7-8 and TRBJ2-2; D might be TRBD2 (6 bases). CDR3 length equals 15 residues. CDR1 is SGHVS, CDR2 FQNEAQ, per germline. V was pared by 1 base and J by 4 bases, with 10 bases between. Here the CDR3 DNA reads TGTGCCAGCAGCTTAGGGGGGGTCGGCACCGGGGAGCTGTTTTTT. This gives the protein CASSLGGVGTGELFF.